This T cell receptor beta chain was recovered during a study of T cell clones after liver transplantation. Looking at the study overall: In this trial, immunosuppression withdrawal was attempted within 2 years of liver transplant. TCRbeta sequencing after a pre-transplant mixed lymphocyte reaction identified graft-donor-reactive clones, later tracked in post-transplant blood. Timepoints were pre-transplant, pre-withdrawal, and after withdrawal was completed or failed.

Using immunoSEQ multiplex PCR, the repertoire was profiled, and TCRdb retains in-frame clones only, with some absent. The sample holds about 99,000 clones, 75% to 90% seen once. This CDR3 spans 16 amino acids. CDR1 is ENHRY, CDR2 SYGVKD, per germline. V lost 3 bases and J 0 bases, leaving 12 bases between the germline ends. Unstimulated PBMCs were sorted into CD3+CD4+ and CD3+CD8+ populations. The J gene is TRBJ1-5, the V gene TRBV10-3; D might be TRBD1 (5 bases). The sequence came from a human donor who received a liver transplant. The sample consisted of CD4+ T cells from blood, taken before liver transplant. The CDR3 DNA is TGTGCCATCAGTGACGCGATGGGGGATAGCAATCAGCCCCAGCATTTT. This gives the protein CAISDAMGDSNQPQHF.